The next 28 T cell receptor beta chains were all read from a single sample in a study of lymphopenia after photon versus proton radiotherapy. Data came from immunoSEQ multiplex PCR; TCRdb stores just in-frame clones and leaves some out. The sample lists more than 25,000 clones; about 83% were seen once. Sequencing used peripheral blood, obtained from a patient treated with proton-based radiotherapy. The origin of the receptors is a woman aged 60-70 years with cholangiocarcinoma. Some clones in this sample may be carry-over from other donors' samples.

This CDR3 is CASSVATRYGYTF. The CDR3, as DNA: TGTGCCAGCAGTGTAGCGACCAGATATGGCTACACCTTC. The V gene is TRBV2, the J gene TRBJ1-2, with D unresolved. The CDR3 length is 13 residues. CDR1 SNHLY and CDR2 FYNNEI come from the germline V gene. V lost 4 bases and J lost 5, with 11 bases in between.

The CDR3 spells CAISDRGAGTDTQYF. The CDR3 DNA sequence: TGTGCCATCAGTGATAGGGGGGCCGGCACAGATACGCAGTATTTT. This rearrangement joins TRBV10-3 to TRBJ2-3; D is perhaps TRBD1 or TRBD2 (6 bases each). The ends were cut back, 3 bases at V and 1 base at J, with 11 bases in the middle. Germline V lookup: CDR1 ENHRY, CDR2 SYGVKD. This CDR3 comprises 15 residues.

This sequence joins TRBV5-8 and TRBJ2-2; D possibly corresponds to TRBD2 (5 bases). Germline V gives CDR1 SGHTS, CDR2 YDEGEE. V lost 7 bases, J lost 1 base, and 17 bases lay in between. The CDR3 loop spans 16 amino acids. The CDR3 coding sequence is TGTGCCAGCTCGGAATTAGGAGGCCTGAACACCGGGGAGCTGTTTTTT. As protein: CASSELGGLNTGELFF.

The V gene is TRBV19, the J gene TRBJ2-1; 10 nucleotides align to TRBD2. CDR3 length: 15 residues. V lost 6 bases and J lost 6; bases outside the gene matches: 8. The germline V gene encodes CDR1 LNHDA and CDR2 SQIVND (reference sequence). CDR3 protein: CASSDSGTSANEQFF. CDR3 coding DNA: TGTGCCAGTAGCGATTCCGGGACTAGCGCCAATGAGCAGTTCTTC.

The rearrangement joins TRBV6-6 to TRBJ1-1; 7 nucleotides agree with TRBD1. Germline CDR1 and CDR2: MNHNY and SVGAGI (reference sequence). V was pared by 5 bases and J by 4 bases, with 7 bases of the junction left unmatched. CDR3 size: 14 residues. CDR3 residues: CASSQGGTVTEAFF. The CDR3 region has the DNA TGTGCCAGCAGTCAAGGGGGCACTGTCACTGAAGCTTTCTTT.

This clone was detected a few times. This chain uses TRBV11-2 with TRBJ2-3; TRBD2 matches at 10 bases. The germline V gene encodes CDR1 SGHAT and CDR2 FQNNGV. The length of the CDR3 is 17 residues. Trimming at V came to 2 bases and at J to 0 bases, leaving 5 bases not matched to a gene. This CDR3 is CASSLLGLAVSTDTQYF. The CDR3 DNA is TGTGCCAGCAGCTTACTCGGACTAGCGGTTAGCACAGATACGCAGTATTTT.

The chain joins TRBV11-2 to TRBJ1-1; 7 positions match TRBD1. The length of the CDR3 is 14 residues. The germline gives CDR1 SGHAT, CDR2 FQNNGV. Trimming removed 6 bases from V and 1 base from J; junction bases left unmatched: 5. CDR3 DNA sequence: TGTGCCAGCAGTCACAGGGGCAAGAACACTGAAGCTTTCTTT. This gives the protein CASSHRGKNTEAFF.

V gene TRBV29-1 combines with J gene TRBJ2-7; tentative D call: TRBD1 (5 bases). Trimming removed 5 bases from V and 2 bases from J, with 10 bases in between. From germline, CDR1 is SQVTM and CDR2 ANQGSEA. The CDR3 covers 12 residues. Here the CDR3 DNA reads TGCAGCGTTCGTGTCAGGGCCTACGAGCAGTACTTC. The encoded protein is CSVRVRAYEQYF.

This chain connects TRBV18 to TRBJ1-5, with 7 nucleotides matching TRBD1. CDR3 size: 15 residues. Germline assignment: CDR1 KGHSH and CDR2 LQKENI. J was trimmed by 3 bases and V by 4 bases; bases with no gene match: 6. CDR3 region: CASSQQTGNNQPQHF. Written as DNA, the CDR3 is TGTGCCAGCTCACAACAGACAGGGAACAATCAGCCCCAGCATTTT.

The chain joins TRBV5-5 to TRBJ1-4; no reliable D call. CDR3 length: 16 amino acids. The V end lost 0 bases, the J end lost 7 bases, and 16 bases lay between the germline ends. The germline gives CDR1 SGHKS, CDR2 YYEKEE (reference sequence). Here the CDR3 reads CASSLVRADWSEKLFF. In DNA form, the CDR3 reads TGTGCCAGCAGCTTGGTGCGGGCAGACTGGAGTGAAAAACTGTTTTTT. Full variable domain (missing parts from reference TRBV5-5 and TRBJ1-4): DAGVTQSPTHLIKTRGQQVTLRCSPISGHKSVSWYQQVLGQGPQFIFQYYEKEERGRGNFPDRFSARQFPNYSSELNVNALLLGDSALYLCASSLVRADWSEKLFFGSGTQLSVL.

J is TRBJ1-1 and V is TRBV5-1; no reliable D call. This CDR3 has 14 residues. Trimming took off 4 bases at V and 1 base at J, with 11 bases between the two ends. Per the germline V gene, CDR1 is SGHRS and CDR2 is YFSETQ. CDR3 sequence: CASSTMDWNTEAFF. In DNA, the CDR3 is TGCGCCAGCAGCACGATGGACTGGAACACTGAAGCTTTCTTT. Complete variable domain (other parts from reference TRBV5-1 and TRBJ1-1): KAGVTQTPRYLIKTRGQQVTLSCSPISGHRSVSWYQQTPGQGLQFLFEYFSETQRNKGNFPGRFSGRQFSNSRSEMNVSTLELGDSALYLCASSTMDWNTEAFFGQGTRLTVV.

DNA for the CDR3: TGCGCCAGCGCTAGCGGGGGGCCGACCTACGAGCAGTACTTC. It yields the protein CASASGGPTYEQYF. The chain joins TRBV4-1 to TRBJ2-7, with 11 nucleotides matching TRBD2. CDR1 is MGHRA, CDR2 YSYEKL, per germline. The length of the CDR3 is 14 residues. J lost 2 bases, V lost 8 bases, and 5 bases had no gene match.

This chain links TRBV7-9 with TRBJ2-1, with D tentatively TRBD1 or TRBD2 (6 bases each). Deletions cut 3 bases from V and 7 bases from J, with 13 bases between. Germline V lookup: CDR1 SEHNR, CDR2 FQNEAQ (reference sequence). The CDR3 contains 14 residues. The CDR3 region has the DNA TGTGCCAGCAGCTTGGCGAGAGGGGGGAATGAGCAGTTCTTC. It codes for CASSLARGGNEQFF.

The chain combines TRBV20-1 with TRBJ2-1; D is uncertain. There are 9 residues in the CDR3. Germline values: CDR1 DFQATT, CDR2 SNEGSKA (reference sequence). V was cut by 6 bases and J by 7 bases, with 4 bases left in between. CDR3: CSAGNEQFF. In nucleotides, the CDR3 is TGCAGTGCGGGAAATGAGCAGTTCTTC.

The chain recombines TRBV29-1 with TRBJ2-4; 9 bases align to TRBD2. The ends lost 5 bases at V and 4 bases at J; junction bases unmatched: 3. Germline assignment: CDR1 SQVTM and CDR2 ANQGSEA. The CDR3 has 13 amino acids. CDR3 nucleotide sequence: TGCAGCGTTCCTAGCGGGGTAAAAAACATTCAGTACTTC. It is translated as CSVPSGVKNIQYF.

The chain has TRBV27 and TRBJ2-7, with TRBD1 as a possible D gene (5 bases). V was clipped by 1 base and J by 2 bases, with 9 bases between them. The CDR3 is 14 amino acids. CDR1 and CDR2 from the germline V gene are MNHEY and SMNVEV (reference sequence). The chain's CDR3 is CASSLLGAAYEQYF. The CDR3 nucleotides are TGTGCCAGCAGTTTATTAGGGGCCGCCTACGAGCAGTACTTC.

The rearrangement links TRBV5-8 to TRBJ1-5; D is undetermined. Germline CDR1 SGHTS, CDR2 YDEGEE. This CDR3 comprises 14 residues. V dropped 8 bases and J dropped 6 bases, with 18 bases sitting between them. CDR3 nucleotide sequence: TGTGCCAGTCAGAGGGTGGGGAACACTCAGCCCCAGCATTTT. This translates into CASQRVGNTQPQHF.

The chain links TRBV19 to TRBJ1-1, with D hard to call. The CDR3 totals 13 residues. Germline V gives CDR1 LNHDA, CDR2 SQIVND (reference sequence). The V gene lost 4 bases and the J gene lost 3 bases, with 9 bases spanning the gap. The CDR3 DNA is TGTGCCAGTAGTACCGTCGGGGACACTGAAGCTTTCTTT. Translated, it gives CASSTVGDTEAFF.

The CDR3 DNA follows: TGTGCCAGCAGCGTAGACGGCACCCGTCTTGAGCAGTTCTTC. Residues: CASSVDGTRLEQFF. The genes are TRBV9 and TRBJ2-1; no definite D call. Germline assignment: CDR1 SGDLS and CDR2 YYNGEE. The CDR3 is 14 residues long. Between the trimmed V and J ends, which lost 0 bases and 9 bases, there was a span of 13 bases. The full variable domain, rest sourced from reference TRBV9 and TRBJ2-1, is DSGVTQTPKHLITATGQRVTLRCSPRSGDLSVYWYQQSLDQGLQFLIQYYNGEERAKGNILERFSAQQFPDLHSELNLSSLELGDSALYFCASSVDGTRLEQFFGPGTRLTVL.

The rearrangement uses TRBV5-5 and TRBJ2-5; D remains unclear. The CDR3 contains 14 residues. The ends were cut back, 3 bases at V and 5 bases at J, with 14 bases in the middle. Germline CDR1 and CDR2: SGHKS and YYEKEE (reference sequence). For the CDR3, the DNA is TGTGCCAGCAGCTCCTATCATATGGGGGAGACCCAGTACTTC. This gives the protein CASSSYHMGETQYF.

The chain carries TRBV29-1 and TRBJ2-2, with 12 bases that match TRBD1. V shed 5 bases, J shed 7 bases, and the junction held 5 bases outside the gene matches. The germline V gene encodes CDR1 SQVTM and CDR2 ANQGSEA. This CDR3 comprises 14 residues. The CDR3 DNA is TGCAGCGTTTCCGGGACAGGGGGCGGCGGGGAGCTGTTTTTT. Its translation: CSVSGTGGGGELFF.

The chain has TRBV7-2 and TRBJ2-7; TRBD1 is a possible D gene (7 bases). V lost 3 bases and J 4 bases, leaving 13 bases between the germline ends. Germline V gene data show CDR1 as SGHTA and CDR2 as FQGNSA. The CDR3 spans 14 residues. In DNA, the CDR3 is TGTGCCAGCAGCTTCACAGGGGACTTTTACGAGCAGTACTTC. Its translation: CASSFTGDFYEQYF. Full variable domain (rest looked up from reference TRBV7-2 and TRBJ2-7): GAGVSQSPSNKVTEKGKDVELRCDPISGHTALYWYRQSLGQGLEFLIYFQGNSAPDKSGLPSDRFSAERTGGSVSTLTIQRTQQEDSAVYLCASSFTGDFYEQYFGPGTRLTVT.

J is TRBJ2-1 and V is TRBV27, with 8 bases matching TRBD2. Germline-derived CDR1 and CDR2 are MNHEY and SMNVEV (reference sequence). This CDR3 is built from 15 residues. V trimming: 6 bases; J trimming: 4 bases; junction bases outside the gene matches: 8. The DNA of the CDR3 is TGTGCCAGCAGCTTTAGGCCTAGCGGGTACAATGAGCAGTTCTTC. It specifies CASSFRPSGYNEQFF.

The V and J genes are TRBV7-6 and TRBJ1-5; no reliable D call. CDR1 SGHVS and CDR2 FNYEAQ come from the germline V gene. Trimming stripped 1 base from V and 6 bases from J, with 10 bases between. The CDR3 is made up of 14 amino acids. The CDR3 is CASSLVSAGQPQHF. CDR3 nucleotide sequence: TGTGCCAGCAGCTTAGTTTCCGCGGGTCAGCCCCAGCATTTT.

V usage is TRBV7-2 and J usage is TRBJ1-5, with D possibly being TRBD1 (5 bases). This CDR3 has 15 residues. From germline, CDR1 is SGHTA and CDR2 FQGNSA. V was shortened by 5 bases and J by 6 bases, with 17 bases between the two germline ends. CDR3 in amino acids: CASSRGVREAQPQHF. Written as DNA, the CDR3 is TGTGCCAGCAGCCGGGGGGTCCGGGAAGCTCAGCCCCAGCATTTT. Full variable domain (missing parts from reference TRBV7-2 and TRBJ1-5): GAGVSQSPSNKVTEKGKDVELRCDPISGHTALYWYRQSLGQGLEFLIYFQGNSAPDKSGLPSDRFSAERTGGSVSTLTIQRTQQEDSAVYLCASSRGVREAQPQHFGDGTRLSIL.

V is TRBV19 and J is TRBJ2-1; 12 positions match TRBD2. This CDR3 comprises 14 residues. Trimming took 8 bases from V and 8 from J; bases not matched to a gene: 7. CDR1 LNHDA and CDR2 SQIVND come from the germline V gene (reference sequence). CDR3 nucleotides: TGTGCCAGTTCGACTAGCGGGGGTTTTCATGAGCAGTTCTTC. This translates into CASSTSGGFHEQFF.

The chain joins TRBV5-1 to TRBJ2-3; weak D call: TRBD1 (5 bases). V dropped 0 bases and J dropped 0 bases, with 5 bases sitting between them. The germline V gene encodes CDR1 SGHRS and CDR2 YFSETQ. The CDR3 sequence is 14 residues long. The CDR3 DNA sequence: TGCGCCAGCAGCTTGGGACAGAGCACAGATACGCAGTATTTT. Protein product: CASSLGQSTDTQYF.

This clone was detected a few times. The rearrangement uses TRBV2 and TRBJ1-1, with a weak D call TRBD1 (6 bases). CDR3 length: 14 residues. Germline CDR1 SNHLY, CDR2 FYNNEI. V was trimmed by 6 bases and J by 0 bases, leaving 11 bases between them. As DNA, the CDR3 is TGTGCCAGCAGCGCCACAGGGCTGAACACTGAAGCTTTCTTT. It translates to CASSATGLNTEAFF. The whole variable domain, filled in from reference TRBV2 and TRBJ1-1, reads EPEVTQTPSHQVTQMGQEVILRCVPISNHLYFYWYRQILGQKVEFLVSFYNNEISEKSEIFDDQFSVERPDGSNFTLKIRSTKLEDSAMYFCASSATGLNTEAFFGQGTRLTVV.